This TCR beta chain was retrieved from a study of blood T cell repertoires in COVID-19. Study details: Sites in the United States, Italy and Spain provided acute and convalescent COVID-19 samples. Sample material is recorded as cDNA or gDNA derived from T cells, B-cell-depleted T cells, or PBMCs.

CDR3 length: 13 residues. Trimming left V 4 bases short and J 2 bases short, with 6 bases between. Germline V gene sequence: CDR1 MNHEY, CDR2 SVGAGI. Original handling: Reference gene primers were amplified, and this amplification served to estimate nucleated cell counts. TCRdb keeps only in-frame clones here, not all; method: immunoSEQ multiplex PCR. The V and J calls and clone size were taken over from that table, and D and trimming were inferred from the DNA. The sample has about 59,000 clones, about 90% seen once. This clone was detected a few times. The sample was peripheral blood. The chain links TRBV6-5 to TRBJ1-5, with D uncertain. The receptor was isolated from a man older than 75 in a cohort sampled during active COVID-19. The CDR3 here is CASSSTGNQPQHF. The CDR3 DNA follows: TGTGCCAGCAGTTCCACAGGCAATCAGCCCCAGCATTTT.